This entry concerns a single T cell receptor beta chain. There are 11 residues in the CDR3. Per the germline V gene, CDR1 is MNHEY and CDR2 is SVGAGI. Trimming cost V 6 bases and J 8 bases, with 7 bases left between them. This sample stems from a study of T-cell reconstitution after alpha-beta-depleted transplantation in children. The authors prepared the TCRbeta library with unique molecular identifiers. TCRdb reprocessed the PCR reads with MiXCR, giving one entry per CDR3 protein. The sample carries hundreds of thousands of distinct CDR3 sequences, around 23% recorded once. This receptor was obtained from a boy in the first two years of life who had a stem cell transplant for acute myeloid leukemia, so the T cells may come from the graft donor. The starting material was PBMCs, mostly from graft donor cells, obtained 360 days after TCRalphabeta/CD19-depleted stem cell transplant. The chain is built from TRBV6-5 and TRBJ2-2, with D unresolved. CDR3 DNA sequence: TGTGCCAGCAGGGGCTTGGGGGAGCTGTTTTTT. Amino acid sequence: CASRGLGELFF.